A selection of T cell receptor beta chains follows, all from one sample in a study of Graves' ophthalmopathy and Graves' hyperthyroidism. TCRdb passed the multiplex PCR reads through MiXCR, listing each CDR3 protein once. This table holds a few hundred thousand distinct CDR3 sequences, less than 40% found once. The sequenced sample was peripheral blood or thyroid tissue (not recorded which). The source of these receptors is an adult man with Graves' hyperthyroidism. CDR3s include the opening cysteine and the closing phenylalanine or tryptophan. The D gene is left open where the match is weak. Rows give clone size only sometimes, using once, few, many, or a class for an expanded clone.

TRBJ2-5 | TRBV12-3/TRBV12-4 | NA | TRBD1 | TGTGCCAGCACCGGGGACAGGGAAGGAGAGACCCAGTACTTC | CASTGDREGETQYF
TRBJ1-2 | TRBV2 | many | NA | TGTGCCAGCGCGACCAATGTAAATGGCTACACCTTC | CASATNVNGYTF
TRBJ1-5 | TRBV10-3 | many | NA | TGTGCCATCAGCCCCGACGGGAATCAGCCCCAGCATTTT | CAISPDGNQPQHF
TRBJ1-2 | TRBV2 | NA | TRBD1 | TGTGCCAGCTCTGGTTTTTGGACAGGGGGGAGCTATGGCTACACCTTC | CASSGFWTGGSYGYTF
TRBJ1-5 | TRBV20-1 | NA | NA | TGCAGTGCTAGATTCCAGTCAGGGGAGACCCAGCATTTT | CSARFQSGETQHF
TRBJ1-6 | TRBV2 | few | NA | TGTGCCAGCAGACGCCCAATGGACTCACCCCTCCACTTT | CASRRPMDSPLHF
TRBJ1-1 | TRBV6-5 | many | TRBD1 | TGTGCCAGCAGTGAAGGGTGGACAGGACCTAACACTGAAGCTTTCTTT | CASSEGWTGPNTEAFF
TRBJ2-1 | TRBV7-2 | NA | NA | TGTGCCAGCAGCTTTGTCTCGCGAAACAATGAGCAGTTCTTC | CASSFVSRNNEQFF
TRBJ1-1 | TRBV12-3/TRBV12-4 | NA | TRBD1 | TGTGCCAGCAGGGGGGCGGGGGACAGCACTGAAGCTTTCTTT | CASRGAGDSTEAFF
TRBJ2-7 | TRBV10-3 | NA | TRBD1 | TGTGCCAGCCAAACGGCAGGGGGCAGGTACGAGCAGTACTTC | CASQTAGGRYEQYF
TRBJ2-5 | TRBV5-1 | many | TRBD2 | TGCGCCAGCAGCTTGGCGGTTTCTAGCGGGGTTGCGGAGACCCAGTACTTC | CASSLAVSSGVAETQYF
TRBJ2-2 | TRBV20-1 | NA | NA | TGCAGTGCTAGAGATCAAGGAGCTGGGGGGGAGCTGTTTTTT | CSARDQGAGGELFF
TRBJ1-2 | TRBV12-3/TRBV12-4 | many | NA | TGTGCCAGCAGGCTGGGCCCGACGGGTTATGGCTACACCTTC | CASRLGPTGYGYTF
TRBJ2-2 | TRBV9 | NA | TRBD1 | TGTGCCAGCAGCGTAGGAGACAGGGCTACCGGGGAGCTGTTTTTC | CASSVGDRATGELFF
TRBJ1-6 | TRBV5-6 | many | NA | TGTGCCAGCAGCTTGGCCGGGCTCGATAATTCACCCCTCCACTTT | CASSLAGLDNSPLHF
TRBJ1-6 | TRBV7-3 | NA | NA | TGTGCCAGCAGCTTTTGGGAGGGCGGCAATTCACCCCTCCACTTT | CASSFWEGGNSPLHF
TRBJ2-7 | TRBV5-8 | many | NA | TGTGCCACCAACCGGGCGGACTCCTACGAGCAGTACTTC | CATNRADSYEQYF
TRBJ2-1 | TRBV7-9 | once | NA | TGTGCCAGCAGCATAGCCCCTGCTGGTGAGCAGTTCTTC | CASSIAPAGEQFF
TRBJ2-5 | TRBV5-1 | many | NA | TGCGCCAGCAGCTTGGGCGAATGGCGTCTACAAGAGACCCAGTACTTC | CASSLGEWRLQETQYF
TRBJ2-1 | TRBV2 | NA | NA | TGTGCCAGCAGAACGGGACCCACTTACAGTGAGCAGTTCTTC | CASRTGPTYSEQFF
TRBJ1-2 | TRBV29-1 | many | TRBD1 | TGCAGCACACGAACAGGGGAGTATGGCTACACCTTC | CSTRTGEYGYTF
TRBJ2-7 | TRBV7-6 | many | NA | TGTGCCAGCAGCTTTGAATTTGACGGCATACACGAGCAGTACTTC | CASSFEFDGIHEQYF
TRBJ2-7 | TRBV12-5 | many | NA | TGTGCTAGTGGTTTGGCGACGACGGACCGCTACGAGCAGTACTTC | CASGLATTDRYEQYF
TRBJ1-4 | TRBV11-2 | few | TRBD1 | TGTGCCAGCAGCTTAGGGGGGACAGGAGGAAATGAAAAACTGTTTTTT | CASSLGGTGGNEKLFF
TRBJ1-3 | TRBV12-3/TRBV12-4 | many | NA | TGTGCCAGCAACACGCAGGAGTACGGAAACACCATATATTTT | CASNTQEYGNTIYF
TRBJ1-4 | TRBV6-5 | many | NA | TGTGCCAGCAGACTGGGGGGGGGTGATGAAAAACTGTTTTTT | CASRLGGGDEKLFF
TRBJ1-2 | TRBV2 | NA | TRBD1 | TGTGCCAGCAGTACCACAGGGGCCTATGGCTACACCTTC | CASSTTGAYGYTF
TRBJ1-2 | TRBV24-1 | many | TRBD1 | TGTGCCACCAGTGATCCCCTCGACAGGGTTGATGGCTACACCTTC | CATSDPLDRVDGYTF
TRBJ1-2 | TRBV6-5 | few | TRBD1 | TGTGCCAGCAGTTCTTCCGGGACAGGGAATTATGGCTACACCTTC | CASSSSGTGNYGYTF
TRBJ2-5 | TRBV29-1 | NA | TRBD1 | TGCAGCCCTCGGACAGGGCGAGAGACCCAGTACTTC | CSPRTGRETQYF
TRBJ1-6 | TRBV6-1 | many | NA | TGTGCCAGCAGTATCCAAAGCAATTCACCCCTCCACTTT | CASSIQSNSPLHF
TRBJ2-6 | TRBV7-2 | many | NA | TGTGCCAGCAGCTTAGCTGGGGGCTCACTCTCTGGGGCCAACGTCCTGACTTTC | CASSLAGGSLSGANVLTF
TRBJ2-7 | TRBV7-2 | few | NA | TGTGCCAGCAGCTTAGCAGAGTACGAGCAGTACTTC | CASSLAEYEQYF
TRBJ2-5 | TRBV10-3 | many | TRBD1 | TGTGCCATCAGTGAACAGGGGATACAAGAGACCCAGTACTTC | CAISEQGIQETQYF
TRBJ1-2 | TRBV29-1 | few | NA | TGCAGCGTTGTGGACGGGGGAATTGATGGCTACACCTTC | CSVVDGGIDGYTF
TRBJ1-1 | TRBV2 | NA | NA | TGTGCCAGCAGCCTGGGGGCGGGGACGAACGCTGAAGCTTTCTTT | CASSLGAGTNAEAFF
TRBJ2-2 | TRBV29-1 | NA | TRBD1 | TGCAGCGTTTCAGGGGGCACCGGTGAGCTGTTTTTT | CSVSGGTGELFF
TRBJ2-7 | TRBV7-9 | NA | NA | TGTGCCAGCAGCTTTGAGCGGGCGGGCCTCTACGAGCAGTACTTC | CASSFERAGLYEQYF
TRBJ1-1 | TRBV25-1 | many | NA | TGTGCCAGCTCCTGGGGGGCGGCCACTGAAGCTTTCTTT | CASSWGAATEAFF
TRBJ1-5 | TRBV6-6 | many | NA | TGTGCCAGCAGTTACTCGTCCGATCAGCCCCAGCATTTT | CASSYSSDQPQHF
TRBJ2-6 | TRBV20-1 | NA | NA | TGCAGTGCTAGAGTGGCGGCTGGGGCCAACGTCCTGACTTTC | CSARVAAGANVLTF
TRBJ2-2 | TRBV7-2 | NA | TRBD1 | TGTGCCAGCAGCCAGGACAGGGACGCCGGGGAGCTGTTTTTT | CASSQDRDAGELFF